The 24 T cell receptor beta chains below were found in one sample sequenced in a study of shared clonotypes between healthy human individuals (dated by TCRdb to the early 2020s). Libraries came from the immunoSEQ multiplex PCR assay. TCRdb carries this immuneACCESS record with in-frame sequences only. Its versions omit some clonotypes, under half of them owing to an unresolved V gene in the studies checked, with the rest unexplained. For this sample there are nearly 600,000 clones; just under 97% appear just once. The ten top clones hold roughly 0.1% of the sample. CD8 naive samples were obtained by positive selection for CCR7 among CD45RO-negative cells, yielding a CD45RA+CCR7+ population from which TemRA cells were excluded. The sequenced sample consisted of naive CD8+ T cells sorted from blood. Explained via the paper, the cell subset or site label denotes: CD45RA+CCR7+. The source is a woman between 25 and 40 years old in good health.

This clone was detected only once. V usage is TRBV15 and J usage is TRBJ1-1; 8 positions match TRBD1. CDR3 size: 15 residues. The V segment lost 5 bases and the J segment 1 base; nucleotides outside the gene matches: 6. Germline CDR1 and CDR2: LNHNV and YYDKDF (reference sequence). The CDR3 coding sequence is TGTGCCACCAGCGCCTCCGGACAGGGGAACACTGAAGCTTTCTTT. This codes for CATSASGQGNTEAFF.

In its sample, this clone was seen once. The V gene is TRBV27, the J gene TRBJ2-5; D gene ambiguous. CDR3 size: 15 residues. V dropped 5 bases and J dropped 4 bases, with 17 bases sitting between them. The germline CDR1 and CDR2 sequences are MNHEY and SMNVEV (reference sequence). CDR3 sequence (DNA): TGTGCCAGCAGTCGTATTTTTCTCGACGGAGAGACCCAGTACTTC. It encodes CASSRIFLDGETQYF.

About this clone: One end of the junction is discordant with germline, which a read error may explain. This sequence joins TRBV15 and TRBJ2-7; TRBD2 matches 10 bases. The CDR3 runs to 12 residues. Germline CDR1 and CDR2: LNHNV and YYDKDF (reference sequence). The DNA for the CDR3 is TGTGCCACCAGCAGTGCCGGGACTAGCGTCTTATTC. Protein product: CATSSAGTSVLF.

The count of this clone is one. The rearrangement uses TRBV5-6 and TRBJ1-1, with D possibly TRBD1 on 5 matching bases. Germline CDR1 reads SGHDT; CDR2 reads YYEEEE. V was pared by 5 bases and J by 4 bases, with 15 bases between. The CDR3 is made up of 14 amino acids. The DNA for the CDR3 is TGTGCCAGCAGACCTTATGGGGGAGTCACTGAAGCTTTCTTT. Its protein product is CASRPYGGVTEAFF.

The chain joins TRBV28 to TRBJ1-5, with a tentative D call TRBD1 (6 bases). The CDR3 has 13 residues. In germline, CDR1 is MDHEN, CDR2 SYDVKM. Trimming took 4 bases from V and 7 from J, leaving 11 bases between them. The CDR3 loop reads CASSSDSPQPQHF. Here the CDR3 DNA reads TGTGCCAGCAGTTCGGACAGCCCCCAGCCCCAGCATTTT.

This clone was seen just once. This sequence joins TRBV5-6 and TRBJ1-1, with a tentative D call TRBD1 (6 bases). Germline CDR1 and CDR2: SGHDT and YYEEEE. Trimming left V 5 bases short and J 0 bases short, with 26 bases between. The CDR3 has 19 residues. CDR3 DNA sequence: TGTGCCAGCAGTTTTAGCCTCCTGGACAGCCTGAGGATGAACACTGAAGCTTTCTTT. Translation: CASSFSLLDSLRMNTEAFF.

This clone was observed a single time. This chain links TRBV2 with TRBJ2-1, with TRBD2 matching over 10 bases. CDR3 length: 14 residues. V shed 7 bases, J shed 7 bases, and the junction held 7 bases outside the gene matches. Germline CDR1 SNHLY, CDR2 FYNNEI. The CDR3 sequence is CASMASGSINEQFF. CDR3 DNA: TGTGCCAGCATGGCTAGCGGGAGTATAAATGAGCAGTTCTTC.

The gene calls are TRBV28 and TRBJ2-7, with 12 bases identical to TRBD2. V gave up 6 bases and J gave up 2 bases; unmatched junction bases: 5. Germline CDR1 MDHEN, CDR2 SYDVKM. This CDR3 contains 15 residues. CDR3 nucleotide sequence: TGTGCCAGCAGCGGACTAGCGGGATCAACCTACGAGCAGTACTTC. It yields the protein CASSGLAGSTYEQYF.

The chain has TRBV4-1 and TRBJ2-1; 9 nucleotides align to TRBD2. This CDR3 spans 16 amino acids. Germline V gene data show CDR1 as MGHRA and CDR2 as YSYEKL. Losses at the gene ends were 0 bases for V and 6 bases for J; bases not matched to a gene: 6. Here the CDR3 DNA reads TGCGCCAGCAGCCAAGAGGGCAGCGGGAGGTCCAATGAGCAGTTCTTC. It specifies CASSQEGSGRSNEQFF.

The chain links TRBV11-2 to TRBJ2-7; possibly TRBD2 for D (6 bases). The CDR3 is 13 residues long. Per the germline V gene, CDR1 is SGHAT and CDR2 is FQNNGV. The V end lost 4 bases, the J end lost 3 bases, and 10 bases lay between the germline ends. CDR3 in amino acids: CASSYDGGYEQYF. The CDR3 DNA sequence: TGTGCCAGCAGCTACGACGGGGGCTACGAGCAGTACTTC.

The V gene is TRBV7-6, the J gene TRBJ2-7, with 7 bases matching TRBD1. Per the germline V gene, CDR1 is SGHVS and CDR2 is FNYEAQ. There are 14 residues in the CDR3. After removal of 2 bases from V and 5 bases from J, the junction contained 6 bases not matched to a gene. The CDR3 spells CASSLNIGGDEQYF. The CDR3 coding sequence is TGTGCCAGCAGCTTAAACATAGGGGGCGACGAGCAGTACTTC.

The chain combines TRBV6-5 with TRBJ2-1; TRBD2 matches 7 bases. Germline V lookup: CDR1 MNHEY, CDR2 SVGAGI. This CDR3 is built from 15 residues. The V gene end was trimmed by 2 bases and the J gene end by 5 bases; junction bases not matched to a gene: 6. The CDR3 spells CASSYEAGIDNEQFF. The CDR3 DNA follows: TGTGCCAGCAGTTACGAAGCGGGAATAGACAATGAGCAGTTCTTC.

This rearrangement joins TRBV5-4 to TRBJ1-1; possible D gene TRBD1, 5 bases. Germline V CDR1 and CDR2: SGHNT, YYREEE (reference sequence). Trimming removed 3 bases from V and 7 bases from J, with 7 bases in between. The CDR3 consists of 11 residues. CDR3 residues: CASSSTGEAFF. CDR3 coding DNA: TGTGCCAGCAGCTCAACAGGTGAAGCTTTCTTT.

V and J are TRBV19 and TRBJ2-7; 11 bases align to TRBD2. J was trimmed by 5 bases and V by 2 bases; bases with no gene match: 14. The CDR3 runs 18 residues. The germline gives CDR1 LNHDA, CDR2 SQIVND (reference sequence). The CDR3 nucleotides are TGTGCCAGTAGTATACGGCTAGCGGGAGGCCCGTTAGTCCACGAGCAGTACTTC. Protein product: CASSIRLAGGPLVHEQYF.

J is TRBJ2-7 and V is TRBV28, with a weak D call TRBD1 (5 bases). Germline CDR1 MDHEN, CDR2 SYDVKM. V was pared by 7 bases and J by 6 bases, with 16 bases between. The CDR3 extends over 13 amino acids. The CDR3 protein is CASNPRLGVEQYF. The CDR3 DNA reads as TGTGCCAGCAATCCCAGGCTAGGGGTCGAGCAGTACTTC.

The V and J genes are TRBV6-5 and TRBJ2-1; the D gene is possibly TRBD2 (5 bases). CDR1 is MNHEY, CDR2 SVGAGI, per germline. V gave up 8 bases and J gave up 6 bases, with 11 bases separating them. The CDR3 extends over 12 amino acids. The CDR3 here is CASGLAANEQFF. The CDR3 coding sequence is TGTGCCAGCGGCCTAGCCGCCAATGAGCAGTTCTTC.

This chain connects TRBV19 to TRBJ1-5; 9 nucleotides agree with TRBD1. Germline V lookup: CDR1 LNHDA, CDR2 SQIVND (reference sequence). This CDR3 comprises 14 residues. V lost 9 bases and J lost 4; bases outside the gene matches: 7. CDR3 in DNA: TGTGCCAGCTCCCGGGACAGGGTAAATCAGCCCCAGCATTTT. Translation gives CASSRDRVNQPQHF. Full variable domain (missing parts from reference TRBV19 and TRBJ1-5): DGGITQSPKYLFRKEGQNVTLSCEQNLNHDAMYWYRQDPGQGLRLIYYSQIVNDFQKGDIAEGYSVSREKKESFPLTVTSAQKNPTAFYLCASSRDRVNQPQHFGDGTRLSIL.

The rearrangement uses TRBV2 and TRBJ2-7; 9 positions match TRBD2. The junction had 5 bases not matched to a gene; V was cut back by 3 bases and J by 2 bases. The germline V gene has CDR1 SNHLY and CDR2 FYNNEI. CDR3 length: 15 residues. The CDR3 is CASSDLAGVTYEQYF. The CDR3 DNA reads as TGTGCCAGCAGTGACTTAGCGGGAGTAACCTACGAGCAGTACTTC.

The rearrangement uses TRBV10-2 and TRBJ2-1; 11 bases fit TRBD2. The ends lost 2 bases at V and 6 bases at J; junction bases unmatched: 0. The CDR3 runs to 14 residues. Germline V gene data show CDR1 as WSHSY and CDR2 as SAAADI. The CDR3 is CASSEGLAGNEQFF. CDR3 coding DNA: TGCGCCAGCAGTGAGGGACTAGCGGGCAATGAGCAGTTCTTC.

J is TRBJ2-7 and V is TRBV13, with D possibly being TRBD1 (6 bases). This CDR3 region has 15 residues. The V gene lost 0 bases and the J gene lost 0 bases, with 9 bases spanning the gap. Germline values: CDR1 PRHDT, CDR2 FYEKMQ (reference sequence). CDR3 amino acids: CASSLGAGVSYEQYF. The CDR3 nucleotides are TGTGCCAGCAGCTTAGGAGCAGGGGTCTCCTACGAGCAGTACTTC.

The V call is TRBV29-1, the J call TRBJ2-2; 9 bases fit TRBD1. Germline V gene data show CDR1 as SQVTM and CDR2 as ANQGSEA. V shed 4 bases and J 4 bases; nucleotides not matched to a gene: 7. The CDR3 loop spans 15 amino acids. Here the CDR3 reads CSVAGQGFFTGELFF. DNA for the CDR3: TGCAGCGTTGCGGGACAGGGCTTTTTCACCGGGGAGCTGTTTTTT.

This rearrangement joins TRBV29-1 to TRBJ2-4, with 12 bases identical to TRBD2. CDR3 size: 15 residues. The junction had 7 bases not matched to a gene; V was cut back by 4 bases and J by 6 bases. The germline V gene encodes CDR1 SQVTM and CDR2 ANQGSEA. The CDR3 protein is CSVATSGRSGNIQYF. The CDR3 DNA reads TGCAGCGTTGCGACTAGCGGGAGATCAGGAAACATTCAGTACTTC.

The chain is built from TRBV7-9 and TRBJ1-4, with 7 bases matching TRBD1. Germline values: CDR1 SEHNR, CDR2 FQNEAQ (reference sequence). The CDR3 runs 17 residues. Losses at the gene ends were 5 bases for V and 5 bases for J; bases not matched to a gene: 14. The CDR3, as DNA: TGTGCCAGCAGCCCCTCAAAACGACAGGGTGTGAATGAAAAACTGTTTTTT. It encodes CASSPSKRQGVNEKLFF. The entire variable domain, with the rest obtained from reference TRBV7-9 and TRBJ1-4, is as follows: DTGVSQNPRHKITKRGQNVTFRCDPISEHNRLYWYRQTLGQGPEFLTYFQNEAQLEKSRLLSDRFSAERPKGSFSTLEIQRTEQGDSAMYLCASSPSKRQGVNEKLFFGSGTQLSVL.

The chain has TRBV28 and TRBJ1-1; D is unclear. The germline V gene encodes CDR1 MDHEN and CDR2 SYDVKM. There are 13 residues in the CDR3. V was cut by 10 bases and J by 3 bases, with 15 bases left in between. The CDR3 protein is CAIRDGWDTEAFF. The CDR3 region has the DNA TGTGCCATCCGAGACGGCTGGGACACTGAAGCTTTCTTT.